This is a list of T cell receptor beta chains from one sample in a study of T cell repertoires in cytomegalovirus infection. Their antigen targets remain unknown. TCRdb recomputed calls from the reads with MiXCR, one row per CDR3 protein. This sample has 450,000 to 600,000 distinct CDR3 sequences, with 40% to 50% found just once. This sample comprised cultured PBMCs, obtained from culture after CMV antigen stimulation. All receptors come from a human donor in good health (CMV status not recorded). Some clones in this sample may be carry-over from other donors' samples. CDR3s include the opening cysteine and the closing phenylalanine or tryptophan. The order of the fields is J gene, D gene, clone size, V gene, CDR3 protein, CDR3 DNA. D genes are given only for firm matches. A clone size is listed for some rows: how often the clone was seen (once, few, many), or a class if it is expanded.

J: TRBJ2-1
D: TRBD2
size: few
V: TRBV12-3/TRBV12-4
CDR3: CASSFFRLANFDEQFF
DNA: TGTGCCAGCAGTTTTTTTCGACTAGCGAATTTCGATGAGCAGTTCTTC

J: TRBJ2-3
D: .
size: few
V: TRBV7-2
CDR3: CASSQPGLGTDTQYF
DNA: TGTGCCAGCAGCCAACCGGGACTGGGCACAGATACGCAGTATTTT

J: TRBJ2-5
D: .
size: once
V: TRBV4-3
CDR3: CASSQDASETQYF
DNA: TGCGCCAGCAGCCAAGATGCTTCGGAGACCCAGTACTTC

J: TRBJ1-5
D: .
size: few
V: TRBV7-2
CDR3: CASSAFQGIPQPQHF
DNA: TGTGCCAGCAGCGCCTTCCAGGGTATTCCGCAGCCCCAGCATTTT

J: TRBJ2-1
D: TRBD2
size: .
V: TRBV19
CDR3: CASSTPHASGSLEQFF
DNA: TGTGCCAGTAGTACCCCCCACGCTAGCGGGAGTCTTGAGCAGTTCTTC

J: TRBJ1-1
D: .
size: .
V: TRBV27
CDR3: CASSLTGSDTEAFF
DNA: TGTGCCAGCAGCCTTACAGGGAGTGACACTGAAGCTTTCTTT

J: TRBJ2-3
D: TRBD2
size: many
V: TRBV7-2
CDR3: CASSPGLAPTDTQYF
DNA: TGTGCCAGCAGCCCCGGACTAGCCCCCACAGATACGCAGTATTTT

J: TRBJ2-7
D: .
size: .
V: TRBV20-1
CDR3: CSASQGSVPYEQYF
DNA: TGCAGTGCGAGCCAGGGGTCGGTTCCCTACGAGCAGTACTTC

J: TRBJ1-6
D: .
size: .
V: TRBV6-6
CDR3: CASRNMGGSPLHF
DNA: TGTGCCAGCAGGAACATGGGAGGATCACCCCTCCACTTT

J: TRBJ2-1
D: TRBD2
size: .
V: TRBV12-5
CDR3: CASGTSGIRDEQFF
DNA: TGTGCTAGTGGTACTAGCGGGATTCGCGATGAGCAGTTCTTC

J: TRBJ2-5
D: .
size: .
V: TRBV7-2
CDR3: CASSLDSVTQYF
DNA: TGTGCCAGCAGCTTAGATTCAGTCACCCAGTACTTC

J: TRBJ2-1
D: .
size: few
V: TRBV11-2
CDR3: CASSLRSQDNEQFF
DNA: TGTGCCAGCAGCTTGAGGAGCCAAGACAATGAGCAGTTCTTC

J: TRBJ2-3
D: .
size: once
V: TRBV2
CDR3: CASIARYTDTQYF
DNA: TGTGCCAGCATCGCCCGCTACACAGATACGCAGTATTTT

J: TRBJ1-1
D: .
size: .
V: TRBV28
CDR3: CALTPTWGNTEAFF
DNA: TGTGCCCTGACGCCAACGTGGGGTAACACTGAAGCTTTCTTT

J: TRBJ2-2
D: TRBD1
size: .
V: TRBV7-2
CDR3: CASSLNPGGTGELFF
DNA: TGTGCCAGCAGCTTAAATCCAGGGGGCACCGGGGAGCTGTTTTTT

J: TRBJ1-4
D: TRBD1
size: .
V: TRBV6-5
CDR3: CASSYRNRGNEKLFF
DNA: TGTGCCAGCAGTTATCGCAACAGGGGCAATGAAAAACTGTTTTTT

J: TRBJ2-3
D: .
size: few
V: TRBV7-8
CDR3: CASSTRQDGGDTQYF
DNA: TGTGCCAGCAGCACGCGACAGGACGGGGGAGATACGCAGTATTTT

J: TRBJ2-7
D: TRBD2
size: .
V: TRBV12-3/TRBV12-4
CDR3: CASSLSSGGDEQYF
DNA: TGTGCCAGCAGTTTGTCTAGCGGGGGGGATGAGCAGTACTTC

J: TRBJ1-6
D: TRBD1
size: .
V: TRBV7-6
CDR3: CASSAGGSSPLHF
DNA: TGTGCCAGCAGCGCAGGGGGGAGTTCACCCCTCCACTTT

J: TRBJ1-2
D: .
size: few
V: TRBV20-1
CDR3: CSATPQGSYGYTF
DNA: TGCAGTGCTACCCCCCAGGGTTCCTATGGCTACACCTTC

J: TRBJ2-7
D: .
size: .
V: TRBV2
CDR3: CASSDGSTYEQYF
DNA: TGTGCCAGCAGTGACGGGAGCACCTACGAGCAGTACTTC

J: TRBJ2-5
D: .
size: once
V: TRBV6-2/TRBV6-3
CDR3: CASSYSRVLNEETQYF
DNA: TGTGCCAGCAGTTACTCGAGAGTCCTGAACGAAGAGACCCAGTACTTC

J: TRBJ1-2
D: .
size: .
V: TRBV18
CDR3: CASSPRGGEGYTF
DNA: TGTGCCAGCTCGCCCCGTGGGGGGGAAGGCTACACCTTC

J: TRBJ2-7
D: .
size: .
V: TRBV10-3
CDR3: CAISEDVLEQYF
DNA: TGTGCCATCAGTGAGGACGTGTTAGAGCAGTACTTC

J: TRBJ1-5
D: .
size: .
V: TRBV6-1
CDR3: CASWTSRDSNQPQHF
DNA: TGTGCCAGCTGGACCAGTCGCGATAGCAATCAGCCCCAGCATTTT

J: TRBJ1-5
D: TRBD1
size: few
V: TRBV7-2
CDR3: CASSLAFRGAWAQHF
DNA: TGTGCCAGCAGCTTAGCTTTCAGGGGGGCGTGGGCCCAGCATTTT

J: TRBJ2-5
D: .
size: .
V: TRBV20-1
CDR3: CSTRVGSQETQYF
DNA: TGCAGTACCCGCGTGGGGAGTCAAGAGACCCAGTACTTC

J: TRBJ1-4
D: TRBD1
size: once
V: TRBV12-5
CDR3: CASGEMQGEYEKLFF
DNA: TGTGCTAGTGGTGAGATGCAGGGGGAGTATGAAAAACTGTTTTTT

J: TRBJ2-1
D: .
size: .
V: TRBV5-5
CDR3: CASSAGGRISYNEQFF
DNA: TGTGCCAGCAGCGCCGGGGGACGGATCTCCTACAATGAGCAGTTCTTC